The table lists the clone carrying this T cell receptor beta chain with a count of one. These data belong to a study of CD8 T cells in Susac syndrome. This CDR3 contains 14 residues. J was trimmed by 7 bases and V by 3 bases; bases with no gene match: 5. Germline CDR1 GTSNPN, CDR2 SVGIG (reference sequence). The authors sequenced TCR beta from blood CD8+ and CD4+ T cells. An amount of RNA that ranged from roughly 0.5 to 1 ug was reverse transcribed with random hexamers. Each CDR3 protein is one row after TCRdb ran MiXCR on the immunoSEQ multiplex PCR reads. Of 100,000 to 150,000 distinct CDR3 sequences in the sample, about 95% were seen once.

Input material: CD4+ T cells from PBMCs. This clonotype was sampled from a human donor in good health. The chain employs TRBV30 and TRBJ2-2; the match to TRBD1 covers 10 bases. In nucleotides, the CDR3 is TGTGCCTGGAGCTGGGACAGGGGTAGCGGGGAGCTGTTTTTT. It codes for CAWSWDRGSGELFF. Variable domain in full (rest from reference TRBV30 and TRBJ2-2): SQTIHQWPATLVQPVGSPLSLECTVEGTSNPNLYWYRQAAGRGLQLLFYSVGIGQISSEVPQNLSASRPQDRQFILSSKKLLLSDSGFYLCAWSWDRGSGELFFGEGSRLTVL.